One T cell receptor beta chain is described in this entry. What it recognizes is unknown. This entry comes from a study of identical twins. Study results and limitations: Less excess twin sharing appeared in beta out-of-frame sequences. With abundant cord blood beta clonotypes, insertions were fewer; memory repertoires showed no such pattern.

In TCRdb, the 5' RACE reads were re-called with MiXCR into one record per CDR3 protein. The sample has approximately 220,000 distinct CDR3 sequences, around 6.9% seen once. V trimming: 1 base; J trimming: 1 base; junction bases outside the gene matches: 4. The CDR3 covers 16 residues. Germline V gene data show CDR1 as SGHVS and CDR2 as FQNEAQ. This sample was also put to use in a study of yellow fever vaccine responses in identical twins.

This receptor was identified in a woman younger than 35 in good health. This chain links TRBV7-8 with TRBJ2-3; 8 nucleotides line up with TRBD2. Sequencing was performed on memory (CD45RO+) T cells sorted from blood. CDR3 nucleotide sequence: TGTGCCAGCAGCTTAGACTTGCGGGGGGGCACAGATACGCAGTATTTT. Protein: CASSLDLRGGTDTQYF.